This T cell receptor beta chain was sequenced during a study of cytomegalovirus exposure and HLA in healthy donors. Study observations and caveats: Published work reported that the classifier diagnosed cytomegalovirus status with high specificity and sensitivity.

With respect to this clone: The antigen remains undetermined.

The V end was cut by 5 bases, the J end by 2 bases, with 10 bases between. The CDR3 spans 13 residues. Per the germline V gene, CDR1 is MNHEY and CDR2 is SMNVEV (reference sequence). PCR amplification relied on 60 Vbeta primers (plus 13 Jbeta primers). Sequenced by immunoSEQ multiplex PCR; TCRdb stores in-frame clones only, minus some. Seen here are around 89,000 clones, roughly 80% observed once, and the top ten hold 1% to 1.5%. This receptor was identified in a girl aged 2 to 9 in good health and CMV-seropositive. The chain links TRBV27 to TRBJ2-7, with TRBD2 as a possible D gene (5 bases). The material sequenced was PBMCs. The CDR3 DNA follows: TGTGCCAGCAGTCGAATGCGGGCCTACGAGCAGTACTTC. This sequence encodes CASSRMRAYEQYF.